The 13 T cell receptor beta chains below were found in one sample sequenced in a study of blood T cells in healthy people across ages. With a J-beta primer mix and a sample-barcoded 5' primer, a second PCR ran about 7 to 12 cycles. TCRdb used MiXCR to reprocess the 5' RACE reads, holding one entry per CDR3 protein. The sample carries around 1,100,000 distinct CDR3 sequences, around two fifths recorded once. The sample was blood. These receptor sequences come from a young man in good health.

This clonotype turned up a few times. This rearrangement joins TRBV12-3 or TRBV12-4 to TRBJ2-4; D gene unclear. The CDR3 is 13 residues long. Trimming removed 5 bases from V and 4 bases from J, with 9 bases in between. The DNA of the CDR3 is TGTGCCAGCAGTGAATCAGAGAAAAACATTCAGTACTTC. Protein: CASSESEKNIQYF.

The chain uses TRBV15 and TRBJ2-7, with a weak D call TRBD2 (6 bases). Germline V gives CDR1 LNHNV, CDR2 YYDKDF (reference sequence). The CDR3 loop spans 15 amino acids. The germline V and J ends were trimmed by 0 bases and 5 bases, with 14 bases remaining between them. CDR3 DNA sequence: TGTGCCACCAGCAGAGATCTCGCGGGGCTCAACGAGCAGTACTTC. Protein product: CATSRDLAGLNEQYF.

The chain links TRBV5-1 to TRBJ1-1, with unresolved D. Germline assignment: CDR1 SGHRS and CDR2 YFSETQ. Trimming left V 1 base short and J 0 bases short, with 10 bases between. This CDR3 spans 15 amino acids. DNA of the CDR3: TGCGCCAGCAGCTTGTCGCTAGACCTGAACACTGAAGCTTTCTTT. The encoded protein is CASSLSLDLNTEAFF.

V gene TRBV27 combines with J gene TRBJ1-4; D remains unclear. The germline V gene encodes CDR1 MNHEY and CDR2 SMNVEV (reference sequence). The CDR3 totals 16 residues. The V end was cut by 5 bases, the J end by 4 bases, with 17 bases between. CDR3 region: CASSITYRHDNEKLFF. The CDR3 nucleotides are TGTGCCAGCAGTATTACTTATAGACACGATAATGAAAAACTGTTTTTT.

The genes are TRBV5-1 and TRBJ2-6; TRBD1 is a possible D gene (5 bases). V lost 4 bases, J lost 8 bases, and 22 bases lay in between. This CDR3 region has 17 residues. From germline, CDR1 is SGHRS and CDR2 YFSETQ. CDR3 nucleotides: TGCGCCAGCAGCCAGGTAGGGGTGGGTACTTTGTCCAACGTCCTGACTTTC. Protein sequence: CASSQVGVGTLSNVLTF.

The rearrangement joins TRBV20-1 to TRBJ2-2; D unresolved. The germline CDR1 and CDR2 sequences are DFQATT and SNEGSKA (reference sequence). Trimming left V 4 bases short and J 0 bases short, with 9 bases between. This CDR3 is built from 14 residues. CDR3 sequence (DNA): TGCAGTGCTAAGGCTGGTTCGAACACCGGGGAGCTGTTTTTT. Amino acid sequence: CSAKAGSNTGELFF.

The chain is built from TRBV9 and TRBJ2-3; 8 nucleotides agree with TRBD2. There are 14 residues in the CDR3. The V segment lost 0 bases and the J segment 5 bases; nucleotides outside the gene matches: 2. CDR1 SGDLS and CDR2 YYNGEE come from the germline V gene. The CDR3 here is CASSVVGGGDTQYF. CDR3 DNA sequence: TGTGCCAGCAGCGTAGTCGGGGGGGGAGATACGCAGTATTTT.

The CDR3 spells CASSVTGNEQYF. In DNA, the CDR3 is TGTGCCAGCAGCGTAACCGGGAATGAGCAGTACTTC. The chain joins TRBV9 to TRBJ2-5; TRBD2 might be the D (5 bases). Deletions cut 1 base from V and 11 bases from J, with 12 bases between. Germline V CDR1 and CDR2: SGDLS, YYNGEE. The CDR3 contains 12 residues. Complete variable domain (other parts from reference TRBV9 and TRBJ2-5): DSGVTQTPKHLITATGQRVTLRCSPRSGDLSVYWYQQSLDQGLQFLIQYYNGEERAKGNILERFSAQQFPDLHSELNLSSLELGDSALYFCASSVTGNEQYFGPGTRLLVL.

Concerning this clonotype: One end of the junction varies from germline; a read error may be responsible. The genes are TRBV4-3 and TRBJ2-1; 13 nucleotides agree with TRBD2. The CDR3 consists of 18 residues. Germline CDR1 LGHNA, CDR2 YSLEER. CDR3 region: CASSQDGYGTSGEDERFF. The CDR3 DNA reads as TGCGCCAGCAGCCAAGATGGGTACGGGACTAGCGGGGAGGATGAGCGGTTCTTC.

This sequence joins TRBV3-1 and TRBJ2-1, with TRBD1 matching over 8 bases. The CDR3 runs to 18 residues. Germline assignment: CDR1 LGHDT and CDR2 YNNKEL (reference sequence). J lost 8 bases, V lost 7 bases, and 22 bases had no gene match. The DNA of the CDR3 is TGTGCCAGCACCCAGATGAGTCCCGGGACAGGTTCCGGAGATGAGCAGTTCTTC. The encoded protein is CASTQMSPGTGSGDEQFF.

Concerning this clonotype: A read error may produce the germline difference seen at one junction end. CDR3 bases: TGTGCCAGCAGTTACCGTGGACAGGGGACCTACGAGCAGTACTTT. This gives the protein CASSYRGQGTYEQYF. The chain links TRBV6-5 to TRBJ2-1; 9 nucleotides match TRBD1. Germline V gene data show CDR1 as MNHEY and CDR2 as SVGAGI. The CDR3 totals 15 residues.

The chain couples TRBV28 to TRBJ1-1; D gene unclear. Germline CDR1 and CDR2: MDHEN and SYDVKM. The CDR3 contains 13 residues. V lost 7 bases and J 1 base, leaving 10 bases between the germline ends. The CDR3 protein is CASTLPGNTEAFF. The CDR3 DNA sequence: TGTGCCAGCACCCTCCCCGGGAACACTGAAGCTTTCTTT.

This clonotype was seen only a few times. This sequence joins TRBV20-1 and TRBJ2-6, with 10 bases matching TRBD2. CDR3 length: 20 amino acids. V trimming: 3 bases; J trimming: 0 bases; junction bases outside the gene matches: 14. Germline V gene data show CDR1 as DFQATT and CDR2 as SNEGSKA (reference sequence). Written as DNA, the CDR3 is TGCAGTGCTAGCTCTGATTGGACTAGCGGCCACAGCTCTGGGGCCAACGTCCTGACTTTC. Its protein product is CSASSDWTSGHSSGANVLTF.